The 14 T cell receptor beta chains below were found in one sample sequenced in a study of T cells expressing NK-cell markers. TCRdb reworked the 5' RACE reads into one entry per CDR3 protein, no DNA. The sample has 500,000 to 700,000 distinct CDR3 sequences. The sequenced material came from blood T cells: a sorted CD56 or NKG2C T cell subset, CD4+ or CD8+ T cells, or bulk PBMC T cells (not recorded which). The origin of the receptors is a man aged 18-30 years in good health.

This rearrangement joins TRBV15 to TRBJ2-1; TCRdb designates TRBD2, a call that cannot be tested without DNA. The CDR3 has 15 residues. Germline V lookup: CDR1 LNHNV, CDR2 YYDKDF (reference sequence). CDR3 sequence: CATSRGLAGESRQFF.

The J gene is TRBJ2-4, the V gene TRBV11-2; TCRdb gives TRBD1 as the D gene, but with no DNA this cannot be confirmed. Germline V lookup: CDR1 SGHAT, CDR2 FQNNGV. The CDR3 is 13 residues long. This CDR3 is CASSLDREGIQYF.

The gene calls are TRBV9 and TRBJ2-1; as DNA is missing, the TRBD2 call by TCRdb cannot be tested. The CDR3 sequence is 18 residues long. Germline V lookup: CDR1 SGDLS, CDR2 YYNGEE. The CDR3 sequence: CASSVLPSGSGSHNEQFF.

The chain is built from TRBV12-3 or TRBV12-4 and TRBJ1-2. The CDR3 consists of 15 residues. CDR3 residues: CASSFDRSANYGYTF.

The gene calls are TRBV7-9 and TRBJ1-1. The CDR3 runs 14 residues. The V gene's germline CDR1 is SEHNR and CDR2 FQNEAQ (reference sequence). CDR3 protein: CASSLNTGNTEAFF.

The V gene is TRBV28, the J gene TRBJ2-1; the D call from TCRdb, TRBD2, cannot be confirmed without DNA. This CDR3 comprises 15 residues. CDR1 and CDR2 from the germline V gene are MDHEN and SYDVKM. The CDR3 here is CASSLGAGVDNEQFF.

The rearrangement joins TRBV7-2 to TRBJ1-6; TCRdb gives TRBD1 as the D gene, but with no DNA this cannot be confirmed. CDR3 length equals 16 residues. The germline V gene encodes CDR1 SGHTA and CDR2 FQGNSA. This CDR3 reads CASSLESGIYNSPLHF.

The CDR3 spells CASSQAPGPAFF. The rearrangement joins TRBV4-1 to TRBJ1-1; TCRdb gives TRBD1 as the D gene, but with no DNA this cannot be confirmed. There are 12 residues in the CDR3. Germline assignment: CDR1 MGHRA and CDR2 YSYEKL.

This chain uses TRBV5-6 with TRBJ1-5. CDR3 length equals 16 residues. Germline V gene lookup returns CDR1 SGHDT and CDR2 YYEEEE. CDR3 region: CASSFGRANRKQPQHF. Supplemented by reference TRBV5-6 and TRBJ1-5, the full variable domain reads DAGVTQSPTHLIKTRGQQVTLRCSPKSGHDTVSWYQQALGQGPQFIFQYYEEEERQRGNFPDRFSGHQFPNYSSELNVNALLLGDSALYLCASSFGRANRKQPQHFGDGTRLSIL.

The genes are TRBV12-3 or TRBV12-4 and TRBJ2-5; there is no DNA to check the TCRdb D call of TRBD1. This CDR3 has 14 residues. CDR3: CASSSWDSQETQYF.

The chain employs TRBV11-2 and TRBJ2-3; the D call from TCRdb, TRBD1, cannot be confirmed without DNA. Germline CDR1 SGHAT, CDR2 FQNNGV. The CDR3 length is 18 residues. The CDR3 region is CASSPGQEWFVGTDTQYF. Full variable domain (remainder filled in from reference TRBV11-2 and TRBJ2-3): EAGVAQSPRYKIIEKRQSVAFWCNPISGHATLYWYQQILGQGPKLLIQFQNNGVVDDSQLPKDRFSAERLKGVDSTLKIQPAKLEDSAVYLCASSPGQEWFVGTDTQYFGPGTRLTVL.

The CDR3 sequence: CASSLGTSVDQETQYF. The chain has TRBV5-1 and TRBJ2-5; TCRdb selects TRBD2, and the lack of DNA leaves this call unchecked. Germline assignment: CDR1 SGHRS and CDR2 YFSETQ. The CDR3 length is 16 residues.

J is TRBJ2-1 and V is TRBV5-1; TCRdb gives TRBD2 as the D gene, but with no DNA this cannot be confirmed. This CDR3 spans 16 amino acids. The germline gives CDR1 SGHRS, CDR2 YFSETQ. The CDR3 loop is CASSLALAGGRDEQFF.

V is TRBV3-1 and J is TRBJ2-2. CDR3 length equals 16 residues. The V gene's germline CDR1 is LGHDT and CDR2 YNNKEL (reference sequence). This chain's CDR3 is CASSQDQRWLTGELFF.